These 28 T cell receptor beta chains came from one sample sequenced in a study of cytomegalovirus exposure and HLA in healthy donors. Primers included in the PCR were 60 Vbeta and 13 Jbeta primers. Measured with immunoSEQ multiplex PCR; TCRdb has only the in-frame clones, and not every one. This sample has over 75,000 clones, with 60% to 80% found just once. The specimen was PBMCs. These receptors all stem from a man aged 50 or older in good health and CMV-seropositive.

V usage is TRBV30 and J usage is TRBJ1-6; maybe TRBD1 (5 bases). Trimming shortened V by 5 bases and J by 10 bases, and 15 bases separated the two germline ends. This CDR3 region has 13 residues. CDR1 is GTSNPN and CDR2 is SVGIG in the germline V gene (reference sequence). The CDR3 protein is CAWGGTDGSPLHF. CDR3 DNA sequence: TGTGCCTGGGGGGGGACGGACGGATCACCCCTCCACTTT.

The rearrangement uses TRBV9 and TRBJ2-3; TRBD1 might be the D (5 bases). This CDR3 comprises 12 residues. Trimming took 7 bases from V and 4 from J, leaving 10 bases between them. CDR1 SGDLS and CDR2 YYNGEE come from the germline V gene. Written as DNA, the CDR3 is TGTGCCAGCGGCAGGGCCCCAGATACGCAGTATTTT. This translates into CASGRAPDTQYF.

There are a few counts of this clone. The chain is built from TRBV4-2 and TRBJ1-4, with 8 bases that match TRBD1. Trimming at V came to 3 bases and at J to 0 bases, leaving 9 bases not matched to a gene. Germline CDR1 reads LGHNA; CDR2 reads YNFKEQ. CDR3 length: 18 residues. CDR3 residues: CASSQAARGLTTNEKLFF. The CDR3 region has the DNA TGTGCCAGCAGCCAGGCGGCCAGGGGGCTAACAACTAATGAAAAACTGTTTTTT.

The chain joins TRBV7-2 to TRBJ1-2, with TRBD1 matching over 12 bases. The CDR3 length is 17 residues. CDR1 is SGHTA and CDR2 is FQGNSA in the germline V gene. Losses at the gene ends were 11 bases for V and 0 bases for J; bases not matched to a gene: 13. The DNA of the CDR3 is TGTGCCGGAAGGGGGACAGGGGGCCGCGGGGCTAACTATGGCTACACCTTC. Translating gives CAGRGTGGRGANYGYTF.

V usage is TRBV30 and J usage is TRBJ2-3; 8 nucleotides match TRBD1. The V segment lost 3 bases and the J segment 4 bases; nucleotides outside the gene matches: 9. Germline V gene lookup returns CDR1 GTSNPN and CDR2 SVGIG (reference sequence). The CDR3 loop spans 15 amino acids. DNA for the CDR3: TGTGCCTGGAGCCCAGGACAGGGCAGATCAGATACGCAGTATTTT. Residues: CAWSPGQGRSDTQYF.

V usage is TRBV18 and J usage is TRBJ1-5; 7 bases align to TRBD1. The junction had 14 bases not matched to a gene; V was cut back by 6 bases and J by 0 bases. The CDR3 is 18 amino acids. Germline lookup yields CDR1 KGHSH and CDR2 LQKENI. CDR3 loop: CASSHRDRKEDSNQPQHF. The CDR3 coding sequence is TGTGCCAGCTCGCATCGGGACAGAAAAGAAGATAGCAATCAGCCCCAGCATTTT. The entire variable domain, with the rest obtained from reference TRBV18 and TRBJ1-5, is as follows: NAGVMQNPRHLVRRRGQEARLRCSPMKGHSHVYWYRQLPEEGLKFMVYLQKENIIDESGMPKERFSAEFPKEGPSILRIQQVVRGDSAAYFCASSHRDRKEDSNQPQHFGDGTRLSIL.

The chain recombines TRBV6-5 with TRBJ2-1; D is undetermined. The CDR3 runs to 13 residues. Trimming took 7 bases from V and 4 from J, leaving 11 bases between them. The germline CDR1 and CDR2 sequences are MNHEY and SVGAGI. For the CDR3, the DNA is TGTGCCAGCAAAACACCGTTTTACAATGAGCAGTTCTTC. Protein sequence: CASKTPFYNEQFF.

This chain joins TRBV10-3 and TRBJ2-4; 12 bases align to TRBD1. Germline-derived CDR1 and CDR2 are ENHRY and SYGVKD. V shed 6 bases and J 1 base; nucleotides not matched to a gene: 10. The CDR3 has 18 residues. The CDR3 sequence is CAIRSGTGGPLAKNIQYF. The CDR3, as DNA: TGTGCCATCAGATCCGGGACAGGGGGCCCTCTGGCCAAAAACATTCAGTACTTC.

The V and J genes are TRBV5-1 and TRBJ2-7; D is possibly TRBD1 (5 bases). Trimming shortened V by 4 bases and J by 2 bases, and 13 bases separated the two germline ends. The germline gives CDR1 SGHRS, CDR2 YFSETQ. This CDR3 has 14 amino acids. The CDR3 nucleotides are TGCGCCAGCAGCGCGCCAAGGGGTACCTACGAGCAGTACTTC. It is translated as CASSAPRGTYEQYF.

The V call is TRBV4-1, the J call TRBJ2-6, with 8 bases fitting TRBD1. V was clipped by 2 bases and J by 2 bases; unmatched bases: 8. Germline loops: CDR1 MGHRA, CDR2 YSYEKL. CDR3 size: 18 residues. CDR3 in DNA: TGCGCCAGCAGCCAACAACAGGGGGAAAGGGCTGGGGCCAACGTCCTGACTTTC. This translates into CASSQQQGERAGANVLTF.

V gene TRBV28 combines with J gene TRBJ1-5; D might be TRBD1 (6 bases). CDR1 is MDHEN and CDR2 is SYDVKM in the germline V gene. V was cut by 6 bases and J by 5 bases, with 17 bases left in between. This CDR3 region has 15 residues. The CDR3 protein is CASSPQGQGDQPQHF. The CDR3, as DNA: TGTGCCAGCAGCCCCCAGGGGCAGGGCGATCAGCCCCAGCATTTT.

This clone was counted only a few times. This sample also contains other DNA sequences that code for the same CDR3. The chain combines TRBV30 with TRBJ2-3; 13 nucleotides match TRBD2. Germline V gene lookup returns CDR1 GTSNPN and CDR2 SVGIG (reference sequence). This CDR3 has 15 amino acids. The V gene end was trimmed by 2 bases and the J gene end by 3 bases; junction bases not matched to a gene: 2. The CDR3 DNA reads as TGTGCCTGGAGTCTACTAGCGGGGGGGACAGATACGCAGTATTTT. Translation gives CAWSLLAGGTDTQYF.

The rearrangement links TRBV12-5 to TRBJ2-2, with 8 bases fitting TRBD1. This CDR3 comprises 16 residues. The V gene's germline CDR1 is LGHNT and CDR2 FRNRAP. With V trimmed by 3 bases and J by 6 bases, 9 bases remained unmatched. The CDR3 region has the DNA TGTGCTAGTGGTTTCCTCAGGGGGCAAGTCGCCGGGGAGCTGTTTTTT. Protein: CASGFLRGQVAGELFF.

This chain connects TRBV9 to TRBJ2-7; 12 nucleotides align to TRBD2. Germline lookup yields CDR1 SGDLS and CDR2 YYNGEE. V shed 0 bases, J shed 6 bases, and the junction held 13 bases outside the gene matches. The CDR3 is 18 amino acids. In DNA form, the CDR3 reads TGTGCCAGCAGCGTAGCTTCCACTAGCGGGGGGTCAGGGGGCGAGCAGTACTTC. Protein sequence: CASSVASTSGGSGGEQYF.

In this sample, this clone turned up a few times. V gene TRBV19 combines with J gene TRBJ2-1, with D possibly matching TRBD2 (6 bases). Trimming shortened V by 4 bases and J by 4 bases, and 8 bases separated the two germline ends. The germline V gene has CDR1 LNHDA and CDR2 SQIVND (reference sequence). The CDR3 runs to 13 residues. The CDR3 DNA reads TGTGCCAGTAGTAGGGACTTTTACAATGAGCAGTTCTTC. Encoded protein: CASSRDFYNEQFF.

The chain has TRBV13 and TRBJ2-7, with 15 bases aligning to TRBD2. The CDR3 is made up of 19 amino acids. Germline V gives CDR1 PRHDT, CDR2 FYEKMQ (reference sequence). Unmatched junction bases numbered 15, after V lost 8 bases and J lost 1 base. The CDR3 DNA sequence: TGTGCCAGCTCCCCTCGGACTAGCGGGGGGGCTTTACAATCCTACGAGCAGTACTTC. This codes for CASSPRTSGGALQSYEQYF.

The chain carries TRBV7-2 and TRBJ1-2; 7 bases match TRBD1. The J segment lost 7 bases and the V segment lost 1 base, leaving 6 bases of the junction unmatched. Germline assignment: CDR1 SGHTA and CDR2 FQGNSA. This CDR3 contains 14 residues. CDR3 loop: CASSLGQGATGYTF. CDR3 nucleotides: TGTGCCAGCAGCTTAGGACAGGGTGCTACTGGCTACACCTTC.

The CDR3 region has the DNA TGTGCCAGTAGTGCGGCTAGCGGGGGGTCTTACGAGCAGTACTTC. Protein sequence: CASSAASGGSYEQYF. This chain connects TRBV19 to TRBJ2-7; 11 nucleotides agree with TRBD2. From germline, CDR1 is LNHDA and CDR2 SQIVND (reference sequence). The CDR3 spans 15 residues. V was pared by 5 bases and J by 4 bases, with 7 bases of the junction left unmatched.

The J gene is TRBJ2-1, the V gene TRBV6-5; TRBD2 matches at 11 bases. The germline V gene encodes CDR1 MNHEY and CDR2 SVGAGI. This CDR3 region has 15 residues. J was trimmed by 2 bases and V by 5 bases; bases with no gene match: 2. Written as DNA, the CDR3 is TGTGCCAGCAGTAATAGCGGGGGGGCCTACAATGAGCAGTTCTTC. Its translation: CASSNSGGAYNEQFF.

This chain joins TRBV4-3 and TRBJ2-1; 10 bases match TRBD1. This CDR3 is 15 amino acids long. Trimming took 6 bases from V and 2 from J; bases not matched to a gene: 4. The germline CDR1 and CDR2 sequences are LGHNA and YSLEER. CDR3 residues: CASSRGQGAYNEQFF. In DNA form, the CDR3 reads TGCGCCAGCAGTCGCGGACAGGGGGCCTACAATGAGCAGTTCTTC.

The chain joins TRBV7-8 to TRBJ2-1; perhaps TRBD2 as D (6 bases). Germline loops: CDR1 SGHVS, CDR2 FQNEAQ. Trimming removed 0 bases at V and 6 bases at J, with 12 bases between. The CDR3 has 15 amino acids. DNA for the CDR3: TGTGCCAGCAGCTTAGCGGGGTTCGGGGGCAATGAGCAGTTCTTC. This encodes CASSLAGFGGNEQFF.

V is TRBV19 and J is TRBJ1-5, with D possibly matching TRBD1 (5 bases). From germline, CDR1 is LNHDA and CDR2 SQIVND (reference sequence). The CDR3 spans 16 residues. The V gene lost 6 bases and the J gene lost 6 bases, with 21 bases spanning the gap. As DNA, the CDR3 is TGTGCCAGTAGCATCCAAAGGTGGGGCTCAGCTCAGCCCCAGCATTTT. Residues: CASSIQRWGSAQPQHF.

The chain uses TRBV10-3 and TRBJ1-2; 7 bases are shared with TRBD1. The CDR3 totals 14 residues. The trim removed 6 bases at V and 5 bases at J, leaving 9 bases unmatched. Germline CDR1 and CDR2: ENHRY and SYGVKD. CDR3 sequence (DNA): TGTGCCATCAGCGAAAGACAGGGAGGATATGGCTACACCTTC. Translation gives CAISERQGGYGYTF.

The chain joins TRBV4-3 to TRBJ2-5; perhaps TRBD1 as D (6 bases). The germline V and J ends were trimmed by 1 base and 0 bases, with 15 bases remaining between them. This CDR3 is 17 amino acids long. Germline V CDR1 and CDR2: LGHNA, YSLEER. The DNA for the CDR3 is TGCGCCAGCAGCCAAGTCTTAGGGACACCCTACCAAGAGACCCAGTACTTC. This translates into CASSQVLGTPYQETQYF.

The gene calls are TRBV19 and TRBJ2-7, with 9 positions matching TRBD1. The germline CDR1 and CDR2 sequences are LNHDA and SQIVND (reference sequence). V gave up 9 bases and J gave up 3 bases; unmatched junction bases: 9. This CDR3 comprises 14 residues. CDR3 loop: CASSGQGIIYEQYF. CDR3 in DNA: TGTGCCAGCTCGGGACAGGGAATTATCTACGAGCAGTACTTC.

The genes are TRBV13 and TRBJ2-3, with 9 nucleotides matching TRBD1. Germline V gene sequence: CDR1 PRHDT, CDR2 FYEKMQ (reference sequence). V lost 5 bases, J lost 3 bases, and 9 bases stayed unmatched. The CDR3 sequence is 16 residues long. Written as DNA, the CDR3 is TGTGCCAGCAGCACCGGGACAGGGCGTCGGACAGATACGCAGTATTTT. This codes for CASSTGTGRRTDTQYF.

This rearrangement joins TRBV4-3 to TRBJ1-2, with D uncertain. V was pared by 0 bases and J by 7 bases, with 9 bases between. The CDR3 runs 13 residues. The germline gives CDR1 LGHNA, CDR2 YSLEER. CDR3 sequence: CASSQDRGTGYTF. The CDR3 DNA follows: TGCGCCAGCAGCCAAGATAGAGGCACTGGCTACACCTTC.

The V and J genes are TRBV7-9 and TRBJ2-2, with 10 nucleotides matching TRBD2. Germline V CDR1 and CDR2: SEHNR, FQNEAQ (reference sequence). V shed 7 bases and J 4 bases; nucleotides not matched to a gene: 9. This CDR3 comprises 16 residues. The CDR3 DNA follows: TGTGCCAGCACACAAACCGGGACTAGCGTCACCGGGGAGCTGTTTTTT. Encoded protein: CASTQTGTSVTGELFF.